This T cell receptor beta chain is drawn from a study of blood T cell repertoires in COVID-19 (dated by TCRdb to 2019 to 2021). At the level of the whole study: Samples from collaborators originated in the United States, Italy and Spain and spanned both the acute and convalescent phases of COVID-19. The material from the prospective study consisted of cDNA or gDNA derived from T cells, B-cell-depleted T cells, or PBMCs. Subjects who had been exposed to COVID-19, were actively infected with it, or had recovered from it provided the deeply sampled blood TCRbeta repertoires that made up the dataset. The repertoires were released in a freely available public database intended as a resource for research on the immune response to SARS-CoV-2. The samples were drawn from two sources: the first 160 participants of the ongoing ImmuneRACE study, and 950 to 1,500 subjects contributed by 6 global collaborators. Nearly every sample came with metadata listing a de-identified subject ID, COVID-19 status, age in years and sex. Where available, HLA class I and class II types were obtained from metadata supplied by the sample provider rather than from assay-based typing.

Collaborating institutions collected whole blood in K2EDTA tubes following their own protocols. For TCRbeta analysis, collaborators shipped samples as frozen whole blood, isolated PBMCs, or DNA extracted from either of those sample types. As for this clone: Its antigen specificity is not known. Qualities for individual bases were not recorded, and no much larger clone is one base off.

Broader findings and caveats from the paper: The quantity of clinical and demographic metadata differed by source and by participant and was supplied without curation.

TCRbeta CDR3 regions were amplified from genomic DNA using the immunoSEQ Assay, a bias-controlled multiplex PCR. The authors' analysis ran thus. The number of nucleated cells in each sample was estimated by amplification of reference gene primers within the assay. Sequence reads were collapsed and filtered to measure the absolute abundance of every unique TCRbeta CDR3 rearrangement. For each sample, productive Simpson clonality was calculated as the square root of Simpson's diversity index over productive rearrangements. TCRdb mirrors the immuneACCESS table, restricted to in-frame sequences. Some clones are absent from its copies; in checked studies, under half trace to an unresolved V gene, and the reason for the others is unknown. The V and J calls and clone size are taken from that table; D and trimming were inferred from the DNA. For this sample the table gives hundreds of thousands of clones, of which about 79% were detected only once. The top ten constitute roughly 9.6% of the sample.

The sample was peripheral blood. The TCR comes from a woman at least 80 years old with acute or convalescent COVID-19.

At the DNA level, the sequence is TGCGCCAGCAGCACGGAGACAGGGGGCAAGTATGGCTACACCTTC. Its coded protein is CASSTETGGKYGYTF. This chain joins TRBV5-1 to TRBJ1-2; 10 of the junction bases match TRBD1. Compared with germline, V lacks 4 bases and J lacks 5 bases; bases without a gene match: 8. CDR1 and CDR2 were assigned from the germline V gene as SGHRS and YFSETQ. The CDR3 runs 15 amino acids, cysteine and phenylalanine included. Only CDR3 DNA is held: 45 bases, read in frame from base 1. Reference TRBV5-1 and TRBJ1-2 proteins supply the regions before and after the CDR3; the full variable domain is: KAGVTQTPRYLIKTRGQQVTLSCSPISGHRSVSWYQQTPGQGLQFLFEYFSETQRNKGNFPGRFSGRQFSNSRSEMNVSTLELGDSALYLCASSTETGGKYGYTFGSGTRLTVV.